Listed here are 20 T cell receptor beta chains from one sample, sequenced in a study of shared clonotypes between healthy human individuals (dated by TCRdb to 2020 to 2022). Preparation of the library involved the immunoSEQ multiplex PCR assay. What TCRdb holds here is the immuneACCESS table cut down to in-frame rearrangements. Part of the clones is not present; checked against another copy, under half of the missing clones reflect an unresolved V gene, and the others are unexplained. The sample records roughly 2.6 million clones, more than 90% of which are singletons. The ten most abundant clones make up roughly 0.13% of the sample. The sample consisted of naive CD4+ T cells sorted from blood. The intended sense of this specimen's cell subset or site label: CD45RA+ positively selected. Every receptor here comes from a man aged 18 to 30 in good health.

This clone was counted once. The sample contains more than one DNA sequence encoding this CDR3. The chain is built from TRBV4-1 and TRBJ1-5; 8 bases line up with TRBD1. The CDR3 has 14 amino acids. In germline, CDR1 is MGHRA, CDR2 YSYEKL. V gave up 4 bases and J gave up 7 bases; unmatched junction bases: 6. This CDR3 reads CASSLGQGRQPQHF. The CDR3 nucleotides are TGCGCCAGCAGCCTTGGACAGGGTAGACAGCCCCAGCATTTT.

V usage is TRBV6-5 and J usage is TRBJ1-2; 10 bases line up with TRBD1. J lost 7 bases, V lost 7 bases, and 9 bases had no gene match. CDR3 length equals 14 residues. The germline V gene has CDR1 MNHEY and CDR2 SVGAGI. CDR3: CASTSTGGLSGYTF. In nucleotides, the CDR3 is TGTGCCAGCACTTCGACAGGGGGCTTAAGTGGCTACACCTTC.

The chain employs TRBV28 and TRBJ1-2; a weak D match, TRBD1 (6 bases). Germline CDR1 reads MDHEN; CDR2 reads SYDVKM. The CDR3 runs to 14 residues. V lost 6 bases and J 6 bases, leaving 17 bases between the germline ends. The CDR3 sequence: CASSTPGGVNGYTF. CDR3 nucleotides: TGTGCCAGCAGCACCCCGGGGGGCGTTAATGGCTACACCTTC.

The rearrangement links TRBV7-2 to TRBJ2-4, with 10 bases lining up with TRBD2. V lost 5 bases to trimming and J lost 3 bases; unmatched junction nucleotides: 7. The CDR3 has 16 residues. CDR1 SGHTA and CDR2 FQGNSA come from the germline V gene. CDR3 in DNA: TGTGCCAGCAGCAAAGTAGCGGGAGGTGTCAAAAACATTCAGTACTTC. Protein: CASSKVAGGVKNIQYF.

In regard to this clone: Since a much larger clone is just one base distant, this may be a read error. V gene TRBV5-1 combines with J gene TRBJ2-7, with D unclear. CDR1 and CDR2 (germline): SGHRS, YFSETQ. Trimming took off 4 bases at V and 0 bases at J, with 2 bases between the two ends. The CDR3 extends over 11 amino acids. CDR3 nucleotides: TGCGCCAGCAGCACCTCCTACGAGCAGTACTTC. Residues: CASSTSYEQYF.

The V and J genes are TRBV6-6 and TRBJ2-5; D may correspond to TRBD1 or TRBD2 (5 bases each). The CDR3 length is 12 residues. Trimming left V 4 bases short and J 5 bases short, with 8 bases between. Germline V gene lookup returns CDR1 MNHNY and CDR2 SVGAGI (reference sequence). The CDR3 spells CASSFREETQYF. The CDR3 DNA sequence: TGTGCCAGCAGTTTCAGGGAGGAGACCCAGTACTTC.

This sequence joins TRBV5-4 and TRBJ2-2; weak D call: TRBD2 (5 bases). Germline-derived CDR1 and CDR2 are SGHNT and YYREEE (reference sequence). The CDR3 is 16 amino acids. V was pared by 3 bases and J by 4 bases, with 16 bases between. The CDR3 sequence: CASSSTDSPTTGELFF. The CDR3 nucleotides are TGTGCCAGCAGCTCGACGGACTCCCCCACCACCGGGGAGCTGTTTTTT.

The chain carries TRBV30 and TRBJ1-1, with TRBD1 as a possible D gene (6 bases). Germline lookup yields CDR1 GTSNPN and CDR2 SVGIG (reference sequence). Trimming shortened V by 0 bases and J by 6 bases, and 11 bases separated the two germline ends. The CDR3 totals 13 residues. CDR3 nucleotides: TGTGCCTGGAGTGTACCGGGGGGCGCTGAAGCTTTCTTT. As protein: CAWSVPGGAEAFF. Combining the CDR3 with reference TRBV30 and TRBJ1-1 gives the whole variable domain SQTIHQWPATLVQPVGSPLSLECTVEGTSNPNLYWYRQAAGRGLQLLFYSVGIGQISSEVPQNLSASRPQDRQFILSSKKLLLSDSGFYLCAWSVPGGAEAFFGQGTRLTVV.

The V gene is TRBV27, the J gene TRBJ2-6, with D maybe TRBD1 (5 bases). Trimming took 6 bases from V and 2 from J, leaving 11 bases between them. This CDR3 has 15 amino acids. Germline loops: CDR1 MNHEY, CDR2 SMNVEV (reference sequence). DNA for the CDR3: TGTGCCAGCAGGAAAGGGGCAACTGGGGCCAACGTCCTGACTTTC. The encoded protein is CASRKGATGANVLTF.

This clone is a singleton in its sample. In DNA, the CDR3 is TGTGCCAGCAGCTCGCAGAGGTCCCCAGGATCCTATAATTCACCCCTCCACTTT. Translation: CASSSQRSPGSYNSPLHF. The chain employs TRBV11-2 and TRBJ1-6; D not resolved. Trimming took off 4 bases at V and 1 base at J, with 17 bases between the two ends. Germline CDR1 is SGHAT and CDR2 is FQNNGV. The CDR3 length is 18 residues.

This chain links TRBV5-6 with TRBJ2-5, with D perhaps matching TRBD1 or TRBD2 (5 bases each). Between the trimmed V and J ends, which lost 4 bases and 7 bases, there was a span of 17 bases. Germline-derived CDR1 and CDR2 are SGHDT and YYEEEE. CDR3 length: 14 residues. As DNA, the CDR3 is TGTGCCAGCAGCCTTGCGCCCGGGGCTGGGACCCAGTACTTC. It translates to CASSLAPGAGTQYF. Combining the CDR3 with reference TRBV5-6 and TRBJ2-5 gives the whole variable domain DAGVTQSPTHLIKTRGQQVTLRCSPKSGHDTVSWYQQALGQGPQFIFQYYEEEERQRGNFPDRFSGHQFPNYSSELNVNALLLGDSALYLCASSLAPGAGTQYFGPGTRLLVL.

This clone was observed a single time. This sequence joins TRBV14 and TRBJ1-4; D remains unclear. V shed 0 bases and J shed 7 bases, with 15 bases lying between them. The CDR3 has 16 amino acids. CDR1 and CDR2 from the germline V gene are SGHDN and FVKESK. This CDR3 is CASSQDGTGDGEKLFF. In nucleotides, the CDR3 is TGTGCCAGCAGCCAAGACGGAACCGGTGATGGTGAAAAACTGTTTTTT.

This chain connects TRBV2 to TRBJ2-5; 8 nucleotides line up with TRBD1. The CDR3 has 14 amino acids. The J segment lost 7 bases and the V segment lost 5 bases, leaving 9 bases of the junction unmatched. Germline CDR1 reads SNHLY; CDR2 reads FYNNEI. CDR3 sequence (DNA): TGTGCCAGCAGTCTGGCACCGGGACAGGCGACCCAGTACTTC. Protein: CASSLAPGQATQYF.

Written as DNA, the CDR3 is TGTGCCAGCAGCTTAGAGTATGGGATCACTACTGAAGCTTTCTTT. Translation: CASSLEYGITTEAFF. The rearrangement uses TRBV7-8 and TRBJ1-1; D gene ambiguous. Germline V gene data show CDR1 as SGHVS and CDR2 as FQNEAQ. The V end lost 1 base, the J end lost 5 bases, and 14 bases lay between the germline ends. The length of the CDR3 is 15 residues.

The chain links TRBV5-1 to TRBJ2-5, with 9 bases matching TRBD1. V lost 0 bases, J lost 4 bases, and 7 bases stayed unmatched. This CDR3 is built from 16 residues. Germline values: CDR1 SGHRS, CDR2 YFSETQ. The CDR3 reads CASSLARGQGAETQYF. DNA for the CDR3: TGCGCCAGCAGCTTGGCTCGGGGACAGGGCGCAGAGACCCAGTACTTC.

To note about this clone: The same CDR3 is also encoded by other DNA sequences in this sample. The genes are TRBV5-1 and TRBJ2-3, with 10 bases lining up with TRBD2. CDR3 length: 16 residues. Germline CDR1 and CDR2: SGHRS and YFSETQ. V lost 0 bases and J lost 1; bases outside the gene matches: 2. This CDR3 is CASSLGGTSGTDTQYF. The CDR3 bases are TGCGCCAGCAGCTTGGGCGGGACTAGCGGCACAGATACGCAGTATTTT. The complete variable domain, with remaining parts taken from reference TRBV5-1 and TRBJ2-3, reads KAGVTQTPRYLIKTRGQQVTLSCSPISGHRSVSWYQQTPGQGLQFLFEYFSETQRNKGNFPGRFSGRQFSNSRSEMNVSTLELGDSALYLCASSLGGTSGTDTQYFGPGTRLTVL.

The chain couples TRBV4-3 to TRBJ1-5; D ambiguous. Germline CDR1 is LGHNA and CDR2 is YSLEER. V gave up 0 bases and J gave up 7 bases, with 7 bases separating them. This CDR3 comprises 13 residues. The CDR3 loop is CASSQDNGQPQHF. DNA of the CDR3: TGCGCCAGCAGCCAAGATAATGGACAGCCCCAGCATTTT.

This sequence joins TRBV4-1 and TRBJ2-1, with unresolved D. This CDR3 comprises 17 residues. V was clipped by 1 base and J by 3 bases, with 16 bases between them. From germline, CDR1 is MGHRA and CDR2 YSYEKL. CDR3 coding DNA: TGCGCCAGCAGCCAAGGGAACCCGACGATACACTACAATGAGCAGTTCTTC. Translating gives CASSQGNPTIHYNEQFF.

The V gene is TRBV15, the J gene TRBJ2-7; TRBD2 matches 8 bases. The CDR3 sequence is 15 residues long. J was trimmed by 4 bases and V by 0 bases; bases with no gene match: 5. Per the germline V gene, CDR1 is LNHNV and CDR2 is YYDKDF (reference sequence). Here the CDR3 DNA reads TGTGCCACCAGCAGAGATCGGGGGGGATGGTACGAGCAGTACTTC. Encoded protein: CATSRDRGGWYEQYF.

The chain joins TRBV5-1 to TRBJ1-4; TRBD1 is a possible D gene (6 bases). Germline loops: CDR1 SGHRS, CDR2 YFSETQ. Trimming took off 0 bases at V and 11 bases at J, with 17 bases between the two ends. This CDR3 has 15 residues. The CDR3: CASSLDGRPQGKLFF. The CDR3 DNA is TGCGCCAGCAGCTTGGATGGGCGGCCCCAGGGGAAACTGTTTTTT.